These 20 T cell receptor beta chains originate from one sample sequenced in a study of shared T cell receptors in the human thymus. The protocol was immunoSEQ multiplex PCR, while the TCRdb copy is restricted to in-frame clones and leaves out a portion. The repertoire consists of some 700,000 clones, with 70% to 90% occurring once and the leading ten covering roughly 0.01%. These data also formed part of another study, on human thymus T cells.

Sequencing input: thymocytes. The source of these receptors is a girl under two years old with a congenital heart defect.

This clone occurred once. The V call is TRBV4-3, the J call TRBJ2-1; 12 bases fit TRBD2. V lost 1 base to trimming and J lost 0 bases; unmatched junction nucleotides: 16. Germline-derived CDR1 and CDR2 are LGHNA and YSLEER. CDR3 length equals 22 residues. Here the CDR3 reads CASSQGVAAKTSGGPSYNEQFF. The CDR3 DNA follows: TGCGCCAGCAGCCAAGGTGTTGCGGCAAAGACTAGCGGGGGTCCCTCCTACAATGAGCAGTTCTTC.

The chain has TRBV5-1 and TRBJ2-1, with TRBD2 matching 7 bases. With 4 bases clipped from V and 8 bases from J, the junction kept 15 bases outside the gene matches. The CDR3 totals 16 residues. Germline CDR1 reads SGHRS; CDR2 reads YFSETQ. The CDR3 loop reads CASSTRDSGGRYEQFF. CDR3 DNA: TGCGCCAGCAGCACCCGCGATTCCGGGGGGAGGTATGAGCAGTTCTTC.

The chain joins TRBV10-1 to TRBJ2-3, with TRBD1 identical over 9 bases. V dropped 5 bases and J dropped 2; count of bases not matched to a gene: 8. CDR1 WNHNN and CDR2 SYGVQD come from the germline V gene (reference sequence). The CDR3 runs 16 residues. The CDR3 here is CASSNSGTGYTDTQYF. CDR3 in DNA: TGCGCCAGCAGTAACTCCGGGACAGGGTACACAGATACGCAGTATTTT.

This sequence joins TRBV10-3 and TRBJ1-2, with no clear D. The CDR3 is 16 amino acids. Germline CDR1 is ENHRY and CDR2 is SYGVKD. Trimming shortened V by 3 bases and J by 2 bases, and 16 bases separated the two germline ends. CDR3 nucleotide sequence: TGTGCCATCAGTGAACTAGGGAGAAGCCGAAACTATGGCTACACCTTC. Amino acids: CAISELGRSRNYGYTF.

The V gene is TRBV25-1, the J gene TRBJ2-7; 7 bases agree with TRBD2. V shed 2 bases, J shed 2 bases, and the junction held 9 bases outside the gene matches. The CDR3 extends over 16 amino acids. Germline CDR1 and CDR2: MGHDK and SYGVNS. The CDR3 bases are TGTGCCAGCAGTGAAATTCTCGGGGGGAGCACCTACGAGCAGTACTTC. The encoded protein is CASSEILGGSTYEQYF.

This chain connects TRBV19 to TRBJ1-5; D not resolved. The germline V gene encodes CDR1 LNHDA and CDR2 SQIVND (reference sequence). The CDR3 runs 16 residues. Trimming pared 3 bases from V and 6 bases from J, leaving 18 bases between. The CDR3: CASSIQSGGTGQPQHF. Here the CDR3 DNA reads TGTGCCAGTAGTATTCAGTCGGGAGGAACGGGTCAGCCCCAGCATTTT.

This clone occurred a few times. For the CDR3, the DNA is TGCAGCGTCGAGATCCCGGGACAGGGCTATAACTACAATGAGCAGTTCTTC. As protein: CSVEIPGQGYNYNEQFF. The chain is built from TRBV29-1 and TRBJ2-1, with 9 bases that match TRBD1. The CDR3 has 17 residues. CDR1 SQVTM and CDR2 ANQGSEA come from the germline V gene. J lost 3 bases, V lost 6 bases, and 15 bases had no gene match.

The chain recombines TRBV5-8 with TRBJ2-7, with D possibly TRBD1 on 5 matching bases. Trimming took off 5 bases at V and 2 bases at J, with 14 bases between the two ends. CDR1 and CDR2 (germline): SGHTS, YDEGEE. The CDR3 runs 14 residues. The CDR3 DNA reads as TGTGCCAGCAGGTCCTCAGGGTCTCCCTACGAGCAGTACTTC. Translated: CASRSSGSPYEQYF.

The J gene is TRBJ2-2, the V gene TRBV13, with D possibly matching TRBD1 (6 bases). CDR1 and CDR2 (germline): PRHDT, FYEKMQ (reference sequence). The CDR3 is made up of 16 amino acids. V lost 2 bases and J lost 4, with 14 bases in between. CDR3 residues: CASSLLWGRGTGELFF. CDR3 sequence (DNA): TGTGCCAGCAGCTTATTGTGGGGGCGCGGCACCGGGGAGCTGTTTTTT.

The rearrangement joins TRBV10-1 to TRBJ2-1; the match to TRBD2 covers 12 bases. CDR1 WNHNN and CDR2 SYGVQD come from the germline V gene (reference sequence). V shed 7 bases and J 1 base; nucleotides not matched to a gene: 2. The CDR3 covers 15 residues. In nucleotides, the CDR3 is TGCGCCAGCATTACTAGCGGGGGGTCCTACAATGAGCAGTTCTTC. This sequence encodes CASITSGGSYNEQFF.

V usage is TRBV29-1 and J usage is TRBJ1-2, with a tentative D call TRBD1 (5 bases). Trimming left V 0 bases short and J 2 bases short, with 19 bases between. CDR1 is SQVTM and CDR2 is ANQGSEA in the germline V gene. The CDR3 spans 17 residues. The CDR3 region is CSVEDWEVAGLNYGYTF. CDR3 in DNA: TGCAGCGTTGAAGATTGGGAGGTGGCAGGGCTAAACTATGGCTACACCTTC.

The chain has TRBV4-3 and TRBJ1-2; D might be TRBD1 (5 bases). Per the germline V gene, CDR1 is LGHNA and CDR2 is YSLEER. Trimming stripped 4 bases from V and 4 bases from J, with 19 bases between. The CDR3 sequence is 16 residues long. In DNA, the CDR3 is TGCGCCAGCAGCCTGTTCTTCCCGACAGACTTCTATGGCTACACCTTC. Protein: CASSLFFPTDFYGYTF.

CDR3 residues: CASSTADTQYF. Here the CDR3 DNA reads TGTGCCAGTAGTACGGCAGATACGCAGTATTTT. The J gene is TRBJ2-3, the V gene TRBV19; no definite D call. The ends were cut back, 4 bases at V and 4 bases at J, with 3 bases in the middle. The CDR3 has 11 residues. Germline CDR1 reads LNHDA; CDR2 reads SQIVND (reference sequence).

The chain has TRBV11-2 and TRBJ1-4; 10 nucleotides agree with TRBD1. J gave up 8 bases and V 4 bases, and 19 bases lay outside the gene matches. CDR1 and CDR2 from the germline V gene are SGHAT and FQNNGV. The CDR3 consists of 19 residues. In nucleotides, the CDR3 is TGTGCCAGCAGCTCCCCGAACCGGGACAGGGGAGGTGGAGAAGAAAAACTGTTTTTT. Protein: CASSSPNRDRGGGEEKLFF.

The chain uses TRBV10-3 and TRBJ1-4, with 7 bases lining up with TRBD1. Germline CDR1 is ENHRY and CDR2 is SYGVKD. The CDR3 consists of 16 residues. V was clipped by 3 bases and J by 2 bases; unmatched bases: 6. The CDR3 sequence is CAISEGTAYTNEKLFF. In DNA, the CDR3 is TGTGCCATCAGTGAAGGGACAGCATACACTAATGAAAAACTGTTTTTT.

The CDR3, as DNA: TGTGCCAGCAGTTTAACCCGCCAACATCCGGGGACAGGGGGAAACACCATATATTTT. Translation gives CASSLTRQHPGTGGNTIYF. The chain uses TRBV28 and TRBJ1-3; TRBD1 matches 9 bases. The CDR3 has 19 residues. Germline CDR1 MDHEN, CDR2 SYDVKM. V lost 2 bases, J lost 4 bases, and 15 bases stayed unmatched.

This clone showed up just once. The chain combines TRBV18 with TRBJ2-5; 7 bases align to TRBD2. CDR1 and CDR2 (germline): KGHSH, LQKENI. CDR3 length: 15 amino acids. The trim removed 4 bases at V and 1 base at J, leaving 6 bases unmatched. For the CDR3, the DNA is TGTGCCAGCTCACTGAGCGGGGAGACCCAAGAGACCCAGTACTTC. It encodes CASSLSGETQETQYF.

J is TRBJ2-7 and V is TRBV9; 7 bases line up with TRBD1. The V and J ends lost 2 bases and 4 bases, in that order; junction bases with no gene match: 9. Looked up from germline, CDR1 is SGDLS and CDR2 is YYNGEE. This CDR3 spans 15 amino acids. Written as DNA, the CDR3 is TGTGCCAGCAGCGTTAGACAGGGTCCATCTTACGAGCAGTACTTC. It encodes CASSVRQGPSYEQYF.

The chain recombines TRBV12-5 with TRBJ1-6; 8 nucleotides match TRBD1. The V gene end was trimmed by 4 bases and the J gene end by 10 bases; junction bases not matched to a gene: 15. The CDR3 length is 17 residues. Looked up from germline, CDR1 is LGHNT and CDR2 is FRNRAP. This CDR3 is CASGCPGQDHNCSPLHF. The CDR3 DNA reads TGTGCTAGTGGTTGCCCGGGACAGGACCACAATTGCTCACCCCTCCACTTT.

This clone occurred once. A junction boundary mismatches the germline segment, possibly from a read error. The chain joins TRBV6-5 to TRBJ1-2; 12 nucleotides match TRBD1. The germline V gene has CDR1 MNHEY and CDR2 SVGAGI. The CDR3 loop spans 13 amino acids. The CDR3 nucleotides are TGTGCCAGCAGGCGTCCCGGGACAGGGGGCGCTTGCTTC. It encodes CASRRPGTGGACF.